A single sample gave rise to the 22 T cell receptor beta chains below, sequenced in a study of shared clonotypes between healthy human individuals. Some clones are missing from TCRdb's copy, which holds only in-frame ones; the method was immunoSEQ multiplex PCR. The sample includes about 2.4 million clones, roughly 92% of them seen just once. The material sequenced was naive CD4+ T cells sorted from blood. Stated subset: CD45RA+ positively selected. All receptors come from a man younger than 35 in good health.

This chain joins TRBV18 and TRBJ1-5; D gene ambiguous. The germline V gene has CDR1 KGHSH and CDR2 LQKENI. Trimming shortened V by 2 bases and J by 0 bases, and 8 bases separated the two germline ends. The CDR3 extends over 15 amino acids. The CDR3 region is CASSPLGSSNQPQHF. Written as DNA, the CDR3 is TGTGCCAGCTCACCATTGGGGTCTAGCAATCAGCCCCAGCATTTT.

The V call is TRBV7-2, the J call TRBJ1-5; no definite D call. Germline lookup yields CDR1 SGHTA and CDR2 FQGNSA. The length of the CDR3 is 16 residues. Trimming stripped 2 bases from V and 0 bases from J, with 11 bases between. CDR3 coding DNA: TGTGCCAGCAGCTTAAGGTCAGGCAATAGCAATCAGCCCCAGCATTTT. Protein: CASSLRSGNSNQPQHF.

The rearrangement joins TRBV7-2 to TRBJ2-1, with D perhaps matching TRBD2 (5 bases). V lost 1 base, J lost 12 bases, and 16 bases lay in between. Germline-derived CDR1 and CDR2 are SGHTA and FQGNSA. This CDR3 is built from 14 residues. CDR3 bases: TGTGCCAGCAGCTTAGAAGGAGCGGCCGCAGGGCAGTTCTTC. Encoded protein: CASSLEGAAAGQFF.

CDR3 DNA sequence: TGTGCCACGACTAGCGGGGGGGCCGCAGAGACCCAGTACTTC. This translates into CATTSGGAAETQYF. The chain has TRBV2 and TRBJ2-5; the match to TRBD2 covers 14 bases. The CDR3 spans 14 residues. V was pared by 10 bases and J by 4 bases, with 5 bases of the junction left unmatched. The germline V gene has CDR1 SNHLY and CDR2 FYNNEI.

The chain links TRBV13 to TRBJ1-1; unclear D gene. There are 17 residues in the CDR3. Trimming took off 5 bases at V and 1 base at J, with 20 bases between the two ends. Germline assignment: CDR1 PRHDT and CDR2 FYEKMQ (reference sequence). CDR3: CASSETALGVRNTEAFF. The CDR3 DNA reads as TGTGCCAGCAGCGAAACCGCCCTTGGGGTGAGGAACACTGAAGCTTTCTTT.

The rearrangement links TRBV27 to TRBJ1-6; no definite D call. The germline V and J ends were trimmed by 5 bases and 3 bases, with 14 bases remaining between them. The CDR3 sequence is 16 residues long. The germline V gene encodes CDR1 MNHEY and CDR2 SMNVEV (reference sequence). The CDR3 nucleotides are TGTGCCAGCAGTCCACGGGGTGGCAGCTATAATTCACCCCTCCACTTT. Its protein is CASSPRGGSYNSPLHF.

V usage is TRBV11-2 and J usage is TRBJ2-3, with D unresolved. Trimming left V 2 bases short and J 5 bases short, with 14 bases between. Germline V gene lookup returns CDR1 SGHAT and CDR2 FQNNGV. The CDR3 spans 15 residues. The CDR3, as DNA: TGTGCCAGCAGCTTATTCGCTCAACCGGGAGATACGCAGTATTTT. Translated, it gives CASSLFAQPGDTQYF.

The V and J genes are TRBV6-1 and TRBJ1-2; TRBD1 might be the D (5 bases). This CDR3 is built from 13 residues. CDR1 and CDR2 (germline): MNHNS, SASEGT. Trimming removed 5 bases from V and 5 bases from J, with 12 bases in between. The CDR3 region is CASSRTQGYGYTF. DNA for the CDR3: TGTGCCAGCAGTCGGACACAAGGATATGGCTACACCTTC.

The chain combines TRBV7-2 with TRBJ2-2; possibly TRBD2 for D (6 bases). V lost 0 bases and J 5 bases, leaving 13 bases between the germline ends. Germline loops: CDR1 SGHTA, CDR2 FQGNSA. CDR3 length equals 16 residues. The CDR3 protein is CASSLATGVYTGELFF. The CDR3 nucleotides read TGTGCCAGCAGCTTAGCCACGGGAGTGTATACCGGGGAGCTGTTTTTT.

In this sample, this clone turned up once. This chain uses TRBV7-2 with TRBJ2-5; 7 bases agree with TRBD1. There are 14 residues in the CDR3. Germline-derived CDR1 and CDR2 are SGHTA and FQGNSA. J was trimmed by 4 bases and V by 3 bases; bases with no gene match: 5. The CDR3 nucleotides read TGTGCCAGCAGCTTTACAGGGGTGATAGAGACCCAGTACTTC. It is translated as CASSFTGVIETQYF.

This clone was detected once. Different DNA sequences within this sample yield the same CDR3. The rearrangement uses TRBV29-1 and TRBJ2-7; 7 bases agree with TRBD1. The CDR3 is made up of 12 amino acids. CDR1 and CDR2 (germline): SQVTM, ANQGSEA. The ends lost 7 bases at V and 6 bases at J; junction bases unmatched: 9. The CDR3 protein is CSARQGLGEQYF. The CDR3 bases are TGCAGCGCCAGACAGGGCCTGGGCGAGCAGTACTTC.

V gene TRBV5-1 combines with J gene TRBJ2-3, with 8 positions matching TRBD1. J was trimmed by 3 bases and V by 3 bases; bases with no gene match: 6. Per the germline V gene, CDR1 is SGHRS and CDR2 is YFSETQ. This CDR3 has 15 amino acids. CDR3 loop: CASSSLQGATDTQYF. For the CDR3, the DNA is TGCGCCAGCAGCTCACTCCAGGGGGCGACAGATACGCAGTATTTT.

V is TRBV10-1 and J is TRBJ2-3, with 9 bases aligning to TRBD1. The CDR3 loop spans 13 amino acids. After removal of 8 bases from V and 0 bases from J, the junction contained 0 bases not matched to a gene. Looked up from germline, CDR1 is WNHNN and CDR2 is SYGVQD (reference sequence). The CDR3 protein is CASGTGSTDTQYF. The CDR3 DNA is TGCGCCAGCGGGACAGGGAGCACAGATACGCAGTATTTT.

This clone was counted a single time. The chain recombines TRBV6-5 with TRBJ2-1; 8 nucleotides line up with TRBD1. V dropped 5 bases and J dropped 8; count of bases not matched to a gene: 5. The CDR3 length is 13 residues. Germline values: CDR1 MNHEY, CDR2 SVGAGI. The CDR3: CASSRDRGYEQFF. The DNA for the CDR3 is TGTGCCAGCAGTCGCGACAGGGGCTATGAGCAGTTCTTC.

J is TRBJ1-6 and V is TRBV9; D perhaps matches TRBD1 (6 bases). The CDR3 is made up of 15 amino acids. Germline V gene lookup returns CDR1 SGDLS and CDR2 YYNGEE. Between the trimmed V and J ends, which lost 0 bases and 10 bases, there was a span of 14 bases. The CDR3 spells CASSVGQGRGSPLHF. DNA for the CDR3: TGTGCCAGCAGCGTAGGGCAGGGGAGAGGATCACCCCTCCACTTT.

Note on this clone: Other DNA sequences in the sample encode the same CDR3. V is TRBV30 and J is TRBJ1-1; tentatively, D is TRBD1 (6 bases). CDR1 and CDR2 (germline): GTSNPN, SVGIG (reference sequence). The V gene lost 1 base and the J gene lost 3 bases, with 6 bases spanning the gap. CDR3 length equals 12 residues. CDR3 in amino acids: CAWSDRDTEAFF. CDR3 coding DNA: TGTGCCTGGAGTGACAGGGACACTGAAGCTTTCTTT.

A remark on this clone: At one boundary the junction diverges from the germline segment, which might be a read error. CDR3 in DNA: TGTGCCAGCAGCGTAGATGGAGACACCATATATTTT. Translating it yields CASSVDGDTIYF. The chain employs TRBV9 and TRBJ1-3, with D hard to call. Germline CDR1 and CDR2: SGDLS and YYNGEE. This CDR3 comprises 12 residues.

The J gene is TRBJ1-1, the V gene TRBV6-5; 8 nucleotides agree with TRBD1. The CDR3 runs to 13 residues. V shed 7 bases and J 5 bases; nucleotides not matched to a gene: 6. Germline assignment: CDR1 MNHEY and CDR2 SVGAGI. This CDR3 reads CASKQGAWTEAFF. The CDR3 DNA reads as TGTGCCAGCAAGCAGGGGGCCTGGACTGAAGCTTTCTTT.

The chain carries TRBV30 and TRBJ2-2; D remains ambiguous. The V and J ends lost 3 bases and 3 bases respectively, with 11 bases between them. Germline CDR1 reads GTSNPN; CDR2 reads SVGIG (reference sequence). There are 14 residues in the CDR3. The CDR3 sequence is CAWRPGSYTGELFF. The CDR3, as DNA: TGTGCCTGGAGGCCAGGATCCTACACCGGGGAGCTGTTTTTT. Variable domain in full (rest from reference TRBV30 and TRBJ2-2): SQTIHQWPATLVQPVGSPLSLECTVEGTSNPNLYWYRQAAGRGLQLLFYSVGIGQISSEVPQNLSASRPQDRQFILSSKKLLLSDSGFYLCAWRPGSYTGELFFGEGSRLTVL.

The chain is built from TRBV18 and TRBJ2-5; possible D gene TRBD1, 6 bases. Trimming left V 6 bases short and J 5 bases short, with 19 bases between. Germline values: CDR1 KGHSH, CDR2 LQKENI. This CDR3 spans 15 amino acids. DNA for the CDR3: TGTGCCAGCTCTCTAACAGGGCCCCCACAGGAGACCCAGTACTTC. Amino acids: CASSLTGPPQETQYF.

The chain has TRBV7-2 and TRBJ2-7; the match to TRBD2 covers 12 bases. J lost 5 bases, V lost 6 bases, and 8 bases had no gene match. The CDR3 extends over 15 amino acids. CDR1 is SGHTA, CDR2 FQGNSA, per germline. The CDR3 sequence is CASRLGLAGIDEQYF. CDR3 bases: TGTGCCAGCAGACTAGGACTAGCGGGAATTGACGAGCAGTACTTC.

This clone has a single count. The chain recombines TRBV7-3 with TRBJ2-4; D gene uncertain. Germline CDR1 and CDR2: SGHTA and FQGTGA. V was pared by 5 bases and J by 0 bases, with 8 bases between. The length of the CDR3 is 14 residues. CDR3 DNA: TGTGCCAGCAGCCTGACTCTAGCCAAAAACATTCAGTACTTC. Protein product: CASSLTLAKNIQYF.